A selection of T cell receptor beta chains follows, all from one sample in a study of T cell changes during pregnancy in multiple sclerosis. Clones were read by immunoSEQ multiplex PCR, and TCRdb kept only the in-frame ones, dropping some. The table includes some 45,000 clones, about 85% detected once. The sequencing used CD4+ T cells from peripheral blood mononuclear cells, collected after pregnancy. These receptors all stem from a female donor with multiple sclerosis, enrolled in a pregnancy study. Both conserved end residues are part of each CDR3. D genes are given only for firm matches. Only part of the rows carry a size: once, few, many, or a class if the clone is expanded.

TGTGCCAGCTCCCCTGACGACAGGAACACCGGGGAGCTGTTTTTT	CASSPDDRNTGELFF	TRBV18	TRBJ2-2	NA	once
TGTGCCAGCTCACGCGTCACGAACACCGGGGAGCTGTTTTTT	CASSRVTNTGELFF	TRBV18	TRBJ2-2	NA	NA
TGTGCCTGGAGCCACCGGGGAGGTAATGTCTACACCTTC	CAWSHRGGNVYTF	TRBV30	TRBJ1-2	NA	NA
TGTGCCAGCAGTCCCCGAGGCGATAGCAATCAGCCCCAGCATTTT	CASSPRGDSNQPQHF	TRBV27	TRBJ1-5	NA	NA
TGTGCCATCAGTGAGTATGAGGCTAGCGGAGGGAAAGATACGCAGTATTTT	CAISEYEASGGKDTQYF	TRBV10-3	TRBJ2-3	TRBD2	NA
TGTGCCAGCAGCTTAGACATTCAGCGGGGAGCTTACAATGAGCAGTTCTTC	CASSLDIQRGAYNEQFF	TRBV7-2	TRBJ2-1	TRBD2	NA
TGTGCCAGCAGCGCCGGACTAGTTAGGGATACGCAGTATTTT	CASSAGLVRDTQYF	TRBV9	TRBJ2-3	TRBD2	NA
TGTGCCAGCAGCAAGGGACAGGGACTCTATGGCTACACCTTC	CASSKGQGLYGYTF	TRBV5-5	TRBJ1-2	TRBD1	NA
TGTGCCAGCTCTCGGTTCGGGGGTGTGGGGGGGGATACGCAGTATTTT	CASSRFGGVGGDTQYF	TRBV7-3	TRBJ2-3	TRBD2	NA
TGTGCCAGCAGCTTGGGGGACAGGGGCAATCAGCCCCAGCATTTT	CASSLGDRGNQPQHF	TRBV7-9	TRBJ1-5	TRBD1	NA
TGTGCCATCCGGGTAGTACGCACTGAAGCTTTCTTT	CAIRVVRTEAFF	TRBV27	TRBJ1-1	NA	NA
TGTGCCAGCAGCCAGAGTACGGGGGGGTGGAATGAGCAGTTCTTC	CASSQSTGGWNEQFF	TRBV6-6	TRBJ2-1	TRBD2	NA
TGTGCCAGCAGTGAATTTTTGGCGGACACTGAAGCTTTCTTT	CASSEFLADTEAFF	TRBV6-1	TRBJ1-1	NA	once
TGTGCCAGCTGGACTAGCGGAGGCACAGATACGCAGTATTTT	CASWTSGGTDTQYF	TRBV27	TRBJ2-3	TRBD2	NA
TGTGCCAGCAGCTTTGTTACAGGGGGGAATTCACCCCTCCACTTT	CASSFVTGGNSPLHF	TRBV7-9	TRBJ1-6	TRBD1	NA
TGCGCCAGCAGCCATAATCCGGGACAGGGGGCCCGGGCTTTCTTT	CASSHNPGQGARAFF	TRBV4-3	TRBJ1-1	TRBD1	NA
TGTGCCAGCATGGGTGCGGGTCCGGTCTCCCCCCTCCACTTT	CASMGAGPVSPLHF	TRBV28	TRBJ1-6	NA	once
TGCGCCAGCAGCTTAAGCATTACGGCCAAAAACATTCAGTACTTC	CASSLSITAKNIQYF	TRBV5-1	TRBJ2-4	NA	NA
TGTGCCAGCAGTTACCCGCCGGGACAGGGCCTGGGGGCTTTCTTT	CASSYPPGQGLGAFF	TRBV6-6	TRBJ1-1	TRBD1	NA
TGTGCCAGCAGTCAAGGGGGTAATGGGGCCTACGAGCAGTACTTC	CASSQGGNGAYEQYF	TRBV11-3	TRBJ2-7	NA	NA
TGTGCCAGCAGTTTATCCGCACAGCCGGTCTCCGAGCAGTACTTC	CASSLSAQPVSEQYF	TRBV27	TRBJ2-7	NA	NA
TGTGCCAGCTCGACAGACATGAACACTGAAGCTTTCTTT	CASSTDMNTEAFF	TRBV18	TRBJ1-1	NA	few
TGTGCCAGCAGCCCTGCAGGGAGCAATCAGCCCCAGCATTTT	CASSPAGSNQPQHF	TRBV13	TRBJ1-5	NA	NA
TGTGCCAGCAGCCAACCGGGACAGTACAATGAGCAGTTCTTC	CASSQPGQYNEQFF	TRBV27	TRBJ2-1	TRBD1	NA
TGTGCCATCCACACCGGAGGGGGGGCCCCAGATACGCAGTATTTT	CAIHTGGGAPDTQYF	TRBV10-3	TRBJ2-3	NA	NA
TGCGCCAGCATTTGGACTAGCAACCTCCATCATGGGCAGTATTTT	CASIWTSNLHHGQYF	TRBV10-1	TRBJ2-3	TRBD2	NA